The clone carrying this T cell receptor beta chain was picked up one time. Its antigen is undetermined. The sample is drawn from a study of cytomegalovirus exposure and HLA in healthy donors. General study points: Evidence from a later analysis indicated that most CMV-associated TCR beta chains looked HLA-restricted.

Primers: 60 Vbeta forward and 13 Jbeta reverse. Clones were sequenced by immunoSEQ multiplex PCR, and TCRdb holds only the in-frame ones, with some missing. This table has fewer than 150,000 clones, 76% appearing once. The germline V and J ends were trimmed by 0 bases and 10 bases, with 11 bases remaining between them. Germline V gives CDR1 SGDLS, CDR2 YYNGEE. This CDR3 has 14 amino acids. The sequenced sample consisted of PBMCs. The genes are TRBV9 and TRBJ1-6; D gene uncertain. The source is a man aged 18 to 35 in good health and CMV-seronegative. The CDR3 is CASSVGGGNSPLHF. The CDR3, as DNA: TGTGCCAGCAGCGTAGGGGGAGGGAACTCACCCCTCCACTTT.